This T cell receptor beta chain is drawn from a study of T-cell reconstitution after alpha-beta-depleted transplantation in children. Findings and limits, study-wide: A year post-transplant, T-cell counts and diversity derived mostly from newly produced T cells.

Unique molecular identifiers were used to barcode this TCRbeta library. TCRdb redid the calling of the PCR reads with MiXCR, one entry per CDR3 protein. This table has about 130,000 distinct CDR3 sequences, about 9.6% appearing once. The CDR3 length is 16 residues. The V and J ends lost 11 bases and 7 bases, in that order; junction bases with no gene match: 19. A remark on this clonotype: Its specificity is not known.

Here the sequenced sample was PBMCs, mostly from graft donor cells, taken 180 days after TCRalphabeta/CD19-depleted stem cell transplant. The receptor comes from a girl under two years old who had a stem cell transplant for combined immunodeficiency, so the T cells may come from the graft donor. The genes are TRBV12-3 or TRBV12-4 and TRBJ2-2; 7 bases line up with TRBD2. The CDR3 DNA sequence: TGTGCCCCCAGCGGGGCGGAGGCGGACCCGGACGGGGAGCTGTTTTTT. It encodes CAPSGAEADPDGELFF.